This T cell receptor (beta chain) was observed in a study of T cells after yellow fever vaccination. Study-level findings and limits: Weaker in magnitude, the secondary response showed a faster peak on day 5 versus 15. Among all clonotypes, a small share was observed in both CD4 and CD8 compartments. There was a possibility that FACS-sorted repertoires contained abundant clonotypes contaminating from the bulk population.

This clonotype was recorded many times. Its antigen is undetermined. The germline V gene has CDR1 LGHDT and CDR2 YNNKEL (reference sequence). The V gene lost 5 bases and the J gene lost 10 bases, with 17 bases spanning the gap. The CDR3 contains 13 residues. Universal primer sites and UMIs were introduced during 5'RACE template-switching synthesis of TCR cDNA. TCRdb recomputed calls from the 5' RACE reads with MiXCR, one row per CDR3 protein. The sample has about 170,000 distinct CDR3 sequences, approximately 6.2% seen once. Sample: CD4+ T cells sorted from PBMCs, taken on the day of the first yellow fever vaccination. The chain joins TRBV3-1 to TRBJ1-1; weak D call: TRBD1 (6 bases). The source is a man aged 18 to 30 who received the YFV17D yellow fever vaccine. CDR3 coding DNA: TGTGCCAGCAGCGTGAGCCCGGGACAAAGAGCTTTCTTT. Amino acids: CASSVSPGQRAFF. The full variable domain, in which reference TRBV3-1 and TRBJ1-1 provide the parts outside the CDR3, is DTAVSQTPKYLVTQMGNDKSIKCEQNLGHDTMYWYKQDSKKFLKIMFSYNNKELIINETVPNRFSPKSPDKAHLNLHINSLELGDSAVYFCASSVSPGQRAFFGQGTRLTVV.